Here is one T cell receptor beta chain with its context. Its matching antigen is unknown. Measured with immunoSEQ multiplex PCR; TCRdb has only the in-frame clones, and not every one. The repertoire holds 150,000 or so clones, with 80% to 90% as singletons. The CDR3 runs 15 residues. Germline V lookup: CDR1 MDHEN, CDR2 SYDVKM. The V segment lost 5 bases and the J segment 3 bases; nucleotides outside the gene matches: 8. This sample stems from a study of cytomegalovirus exposure and HLA in healthy donors. Findings and caveats of the study: Most TCR sequences were seen very rarely across donors, but some public TCRs occurred in many.

Sequenced: PBMCs. The chain has TRBV28 and TRBJ2-7; 9 bases match TRBD1. The receptor's source is a woman aged 30 to 39 in good health and CMV-seronegative. CDR3 sequence (DNA): TGTGCCAGCAGTGGAAACAGGGGGCTGGACTACGAGCAGTACTTC. It translates to CASSGNRGLDYEQYF. The variable domain in full, with the rest retrieved from reference TRBV28 and TRBJ2-7, is DVKVTQSSRYLVKRTGEKVFLECVQDMDHENMFWYRQDPGLGLRLIYFSYDVKMKEKGDIPEGYSVSREKKERFSLILESASTNQTSMYLCASSGNRGLDYEQYFGPGTRLTVT.